Reported below is one T cell receptor (beta chain). This sample is part of a study of T cell changes during pregnancy in multiple sclerosis. Trimming removed 5 bases from V and 9 bases from J; junction bases left unmatched: 14. The CDR3 is 15 amino acids. CDR1 and CDR2 (germline): SEHNR, FQNEAQ (reference sequence). The repertoire was sequenced with immunoSEQ multiplex PCR; TCRdb's copy has only in-frame clones and lacks some. The top ten hold roughly 2.1% of the sample, which has some 67,000 clones, around 92% seen once. The receptor was derived from a female donor with multiple sclerosis, enrolled in a pregnancy study. Source: peripheral blood, taken in the first trimester of pregnancy. V is TRBV7-9 and J is TRBJ2-5; TRBD1 matches at 8 bases. CDR3 sequence (DNA): TGTGCCAGCAGCCGCGGACAGGGAACCACCGGGGCCCAGTACTTC. Translating gives CASSRGQGTTGAQYF.